The sequence of this TCR beta chain was determined in a study of cytomegalovirus exposure and HLA in healthy donors. The overall study: Within the Caucasian-associated ancestry cluster were around 80% of the 350 to 400 genotyped donors. Notes on the study in general: The study had only CMV serostatus as immune exposure information. Associated with cytomegalovirus, according to the listing, were 150 to 200 TCR beta chains.

Each of the donors was a healthy bone marrow donor. Germline V gives CDR1 SGHDN, CDR2 FVKESK. This CDR3 spans 17 amino acids. The V gene lost 0 bases and the J gene lost 3 bases, with 14 bases spanning the gap. The study ran its PCR with 60 Vbeta and 13 Jbeta primers. Sequencing used immunoSEQ multiplex PCR; TCRdb keeps in-frame clones, though not all of them. The table shows fewer than 250,000 clones, with 80% occurring only once. A note on this clone: Its cognate antigen is unknown.

The chain joins TRBV14 to TRBJ2-2, with a possible D match to TRBD2 (5 bases). Sequenced: PBMCs. This clonotype was sampled from a woman aged 40 to 50 in good health and CMV-seronegative. CDR3 sequence: CASSQDRVSGYTGELFF. CDR3 bases: TGTGCCAGCAGCCAAGATAGGGTTTCGGGGTACACCGGGGAGCTGTTTTTT.